This T cell receptor beta chain was sequenced for a study of cytomegalovirus exposure and HLA in healthy donors. Study observations and caveats: In a later analysis, a genetic analysis reported fewer productive-TCR N-insertions in an Asian-associated ancestry cluster than the cohort average.

CDR1 is MNHNS and CDR2 is SASEGT in the germline V gene. The CDR3 has 15 amino acids. V shed 1 base and J shed 0 bases, with 10 bases lying between them. This clone was seen a handful of times. What it binds is unknown. With 60 Vbeta and 13 Jbeta primers, the PCR was carried out. This table comes from immunoSEQ multiplex PCR, and its TCRdb copy is limited to in-frame clones, with some not included. This sample has about 140,000 clones, with around 78% found just once. What was sequenced was PBMCs. The genes are TRBV6-1 and TRBJ2-7, with D maybe TRBD2 (5 bases). This receptor was identified in a male donor in good health and CMV-seronegative. Here the CDR3 reads CASSEGSSVSYEQYF. The DNA for the CDR3 is TGTGCCAGCAGTGAAGGAAGTAGCGTCTCCTACGAGCAGTACTTC.